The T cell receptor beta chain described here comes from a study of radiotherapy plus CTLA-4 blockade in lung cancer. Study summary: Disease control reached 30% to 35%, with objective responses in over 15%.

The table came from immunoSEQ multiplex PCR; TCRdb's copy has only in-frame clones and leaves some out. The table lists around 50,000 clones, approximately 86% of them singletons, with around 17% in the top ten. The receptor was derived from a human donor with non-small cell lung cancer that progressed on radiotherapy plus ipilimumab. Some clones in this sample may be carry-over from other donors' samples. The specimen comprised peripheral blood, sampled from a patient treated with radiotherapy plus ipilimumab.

The CDR3 coding sequence is TGTGCCAGCAGTGTTAGCAGCCATAATTCACCCCTCCACTTT. Amino acid sequence: CASSVSSHNSPLHF. The chain joins TRBV2 to TRBJ1-6, with unresolved D. Germline loops: CDR1 SNHLY, CDR2 FYNNEI. This CDR3 is built from 14 residues. V dropped 4 bases and J dropped 5 bases, with 9 bases sitting between them. The full variable domain, in which reference TRBV2 and TRBJ1-6 provide the parts outside the CDR3, is EPEVTQTPSHQVTQMGQEVILRCVPISNHLYFYWYRQILGQKVEFLVSFYNNEISEKSEIFDDQFSVERPDGSNFTLKIRSTKLEDSAMYFCASSVSSHNSPLHFGNGTRLTVT.